Following are 17 T cell receptor beta chains from one sample sequenced in a study of CD8+ T cells in alopecia areata. Extraction and reverse transcription of RNA yielded cDNA as the sequencing template. The assay was immunoSEQ multiplex PCR, and TCRdb's table has in-frame clones only and misses some. The table has over 200,000 clones, approximately 52% seen once. This material consisted of CD4+ T cells sorted from blood, taken at week 0. The receptors come from a human donor with alopecia areata.

This chain joins TRBV7-3 and TRBJ1-1; D remains unclear. V was clipped by 2 bases and J by 2 bases, with 6 bases between them. CDR1 is SGHTA and CDR2 is FQGTGA in the germline V gene. The CDR3 loop spans 13 amino acids. The CDR3 loop reads CASSLGSNTEAFF. In nucleotides, the CDR3 is TGTGCCAGCAGCTTAGGCTCTAACACTGAAGCTTTCTTT.

The chain employs TRBV6-1 and TRBJ1-5; D is perhaps TRBD1 (6 bases). Trimming cost V 5 bases and J 4 bases, with 15 bases left between them. The length of the CDR3 is 15 residues. The germline gives CDR1 MNHNS, CDR2 SASEGT. Written as DNA, the CDR3 is TGTGCCAGCAGTTTACAGGGAAAGGGAAATCAGCCCCAGCATTTT. Translation gives CASSLQGKGNQPQHF.

This chain connects TRBV6-1 to TRBJ2-7, with 9 bases fitting TRBD1. The germline gives CDR1 MNHNS, CDR2 SASEGT. V lost 5 bases to trimming and J lost 0 bases; unmatched junction nucleotides: 5. The CDR3 is made up of 15 amino acids. Written as DNA, the CDR3 is TGTGCCAGCAGTCACACAGGGGGCAGCTCCTACGAGCAGTACTTC. Translating it yields CASSHTGGSSYEQYF.

The chain joins TRBV4-1 to TRBJ1-2, with D perhaps matching TRBD1 (6 bases). The ends were cut back, 2 bases at V and 2 bases at J, with 12 bases in the middle. CDR3 length equals 15 residues. Germline-derived CDR1 and CDR2 are MGHRA and YSYEKL. CDR3 DNA: TGCGCCAGCAGCCAAAACAGGGAATACAACTATGGCTACACCTTC. Amino acids: CASSQNREYNYGYTF.

The chain links TRBV9 to TRBJ2-3; D unresolved. The germline CDR1 and CDR2 sequences are SGDLS and YYNGEE. V dropped 3 bases and J dropped 2 bases, with 7 bases sitting between them. The CDR3 is 13 amino acids. CDR3 amino acids: CASSGDHTDTQYF. As DNA, the CDR3 is TGTGCCAGCAGCGGAGATCACACAGATACGCAGTATTTT.

This clone was recorded a few times. The chain has TRBV30 and TRBJ1-2; 7 positions agree with TRBD1. CDR1 and CDR2 (germline): GTSNPN, SVGIG (reference sequence). The CDR3 covers 13 residues. V shed 2 bases and J 4 bases; nucleotides not matched to a gene: 4. In nucleotides, the CDR3 is TGTGCCTGGAGTCGGGACAGACCCTATGGCTACACCTTC. It codes for CAWSRDRPYGYTF.

The chain combines TRBV29-1 with TRBJ1-4; 9 bases are a match to TRBD1. There are 15 residues in the CDR3. Germline V gene lookup returns CDR1 SQVTM and CDR2 ANQGSEA. Unmatched junction bases numbered 6, after V lost 4 bases and J lost 3 bases. CDR3 protein: CSVVGWTGANEKLFF. In DNA, the CDR3 is TGCAGCGTTGTGGGCTGGACAGGGGCTAATGAAAAACTGTTTTTT.

The chain is built from TRBV2 and TRBJ2-7, with unresolved D. This CDR3 has 14 amino acids. CDR1 SNHLY and CDR2 FYNNEI come from the germline V gene. Deletions cut 6 bases from V and 0 bases from J, with 12 bases between. CDR3 in DNA: TGTGCCAGCAGGGACCGAGAAGGCTCCTACGAGCAGTACTTC. It encodes CASRDREGSYEQYF.

The rearrangement uses TRBV30 and TRBJ2-7, with 7 bases fitting TRBD1. Germline-derived CDR1 and CDR2 are GTSNPN and SVGIG (reference sequence). This CDR3 region has 13 residues. The V segment lost 3 bases and the J segment 2 bases; nucleotides outside the gene matches: 4. CDR3 nucleotide sequence: TGTGCCTGGAGCCGAGGGGGCACCTACGAGCAGTACTTC. Amino acid sequence: CAWSRGGTYEQYF.

Here the CDR3 reads CASSWTSGRGDTQYF. CDR3 nucleotides: TGTGCCAGCAGCTGGACTAGCGGGAGAGGGGATACGCAGTATTTT. The gene calls are TRBV7-9 and TRBJ2-3, with TRBD2 identical over 13 bases. The trim removed 4 bases at V and 6 bases at J, leaving 4 bases unmatched. This CDR3 has 15 amino acids. Germline V gene data show CDR1 as SEHNR and CDR2 as FQNEAQ (reference sequence).

The V and J genes are TRBV25-1 and TRBJ1-4; D is ambiguous. CDR1 and CDR2 (germline): MGHDK, SYGVNS. The CDR3 sequence is 15 residues long. Trimming stripped 10 bases from V and 4 bases from J, with 19 bases between. This chain's CDR3 is CAILPRVYNNEKLFF. The CDR3 DNA sequence: TGTGCCATCCTTCCCCGGGTCTACAATAATGAAAAACTGTTTTTT.

V is TRBV5-1 and J is TRBJ2-1; 7 bases line up with TRBD1. Germline V gene sequence: CDR1 SGHRS, CDR2 YFSETQ. V gave up 4 bases and J gave up 5 bases; unmatched junction bases: 3. This CDR3 contains 13 residues. Here the CDR3 DNA reads TGCGCCAGCAGCCCGGGACAGCACAATGAGCAGTTCTTC. Translating gives CASSPGQHNEQFF.

With respect to this clone: Other nucleotide sequences from this sample produce the same CDR3. The CDR3 sequence: CASSLEGLNQPQHF. In DNA form, the CDR3 reads TGCGCCAGCAGCTTGGAAGGCCTAAATCAGCCCCAGCATTTT. The chain has TRBV5-1 and TRBJ1-5; D is uncertain. Germline V lookup: CDR1 SGHRS, CDR2 YFSETQ. The germline V and J ends were trimmed by 0 bases and 4 bases, with 8 bases remaining between them. The CDR3 runs to 14 residues.

Only a few counts were recorded for this clone. The chain uses TRBV2 and TRBJ2-2; 8 nucleotides match TRBD2. CDR3 length: 14 residues. From germline, CDR1 is SNHLY and CDR2 FYNNEI. V was pared by 4 bases and J by 4 bases, with 2 bases of the junction left unmatched. The CDR3: CASSGGLGTGELFF. The CDR3, as DNA: TGTGCCAGCAGTGGGGGACTAGGCACCGGGGAGCTGTTTTTT.

The chain has TRBV7-9 and TRBJ2-3, with D perhaps TRBD2 (5 bases). V lost 8 bases and J 1 base, leaving 13 bases between the germline ends. The CDR3 covers 14 residues. Germline values: CDR1 SEHNR, CDR2 FQNEAQ (reference sequence). CDR3 region: CASRSEGGTDTQYF. The CDR3 region has the DNA TGTGCCAGCCGGTCAGAGGGCGGCACAGATACGCAGTATTTT.

The rearrangement uses TRBV7-8 and TRBJ2-7; D possibly uses TRBD1 or TRBD2 (6 bases each). Per the germline V gene, CDR1 is SGHVS and CDR2 is FQNEAQ. CDR3 length: 14 amino acids. Trimming pared 5 bases from V and 5 bases from J, leaving 16 bases between. CDR3 protein: CASSQGGYRNEQYF. Written as DNA, the CDR3 is TGTGCCAGCAGCCAAGGGGGGTACCGGAACGAGCAGTACTTC.

The J gene is TRBJ1-2, the V gene TRBV10-3, with D perhaps TRBD1 (6 bases). This CDR3 has 11 amino acids. Germline V gene data show CDR1 as ENHRY and CDR2 as SYGVKD. V gave up 8 bases and J gave up 4 bases, with 8 bases separating them. The CDR3 DNA is TGTGCCATCCAGGGGATCTATGGCTACACCTTC. It encodes CAIQGIYGYTF.